The 23 T cell receptor beta chains below were found in one sample sequenced in a study of early T cells in non-severe SARS-CoV-2 infection. TCRdb re-derived calls from the 5' RACE reads in MiXCR, one entry per CDR3 protein. Of about 50,000 distinct CDR3 sequences in the sample, around a tenth were seen once. Sequencing used whole blood, obtained at baseline. These receptors were taken from an adult who was a healthcare worker with PCR-confirmed SARS-CoV-2 infection or an uninfected control (not recorded which).

This clonotype was seen only a few times. The chain is built from TRBV7-6 and TRBJ2-3; D is ambiguous. Trimming took off 4 bases at V and 6 bases at J, with 17 bases between the two ends. This CDR3 spans 15 amino acids. From germline, CDR1 is SGHVS and CDR2 FNYEAQ. The CDR3 DNA sequence: TGTGCCAGCAGCTCTCCCCAAAACAGCCCGGATACGCAGTATTTT. Encoded protein: CASSSPQNSPDTQYF.

Many counts were recorded for this clonotype. The chain uses TRBV7-8 and TRBJ2-1; D unclear. Per the germline V gene, CDR1 is SGHVS and CDR2 is FQNEAQ. This CDR3 has 15 residues. The ends were cut back, 5 bases at V and 10 bases at J, with 21 bases in the middle. CDR3 residues: CASSAPLVLRSEQFF. The CDR3 DNA follows: TGTGCCAGCAGCGCCCCACTGGTTTTAAGGAGCGAGCAGTTCTTC.

This clonotype was detected many times. The V gene is TRBV20-1, the J gene TRBJ2-3; 9 nucleotides align to TRBD2. The CDR3 length is 15 residues. The V segment lost 5 bases and the J segment 5 bases; nucleotides outside the gene matches: 11. CDR1 is DFQATT, CDR2 SNEGSKA, per germline (reference sequence). The CDR3 DNA reads as TGCAGTGCTCCCCCCCAGCGGGAGGTGGTAGATACGCAGTATTTT. Protein: CSAPPQREVVDTQYF.

The genes are TRBV7-9 and TRBJ2-7; tentatively, D is TRBD2 (5 bases). V was clipped by 6 bases and J by 3 bases, with 21 bases between them. Per the germline V gene, CDR1 is SEHNR and CDR2 is FQNEAQ (reference sequence). The CDR3 has 16 amino acids. The CDR3, as DNA: TGTGCCAGCAGGCCTCCGTCAGCGAGCGGTAACTACGAGCAGTACTTC. It codes for CASRPPSASGNYEQYF.

This clonotype was found a few times. V usage is TRBV9 and J usage is TRBJ1-1, with D unclear. The CDR3 consists of 15 residues. The V end lost 0 bases, the J end lost 8 bases, and 17 bases lay between the germline ends. Germline V gives CDR1 SGDLS, CDR2 YYNGEE. Here the CDR3 reads CASSVAEEFLSEAFF. The CDR3 nucleotides read TGTGCCAGCAGCGTAGCAGAGGAGTTCCTTTCCGAAGCTTTCTTT.

V and J are TRBV20-1 and TRBJ1-4, with TRBD1 identical over 7 bases. V lost 5 bases, J lost 4 bases, and 10 bases stayed unmatched. The CDR3 loop spans 15 amino acids. Germline lookup yields CDR1 DFQATT and CDR2 SNEGSKA (reference sequence). CDR3: CSAARGTASNEKLFF. Written as DNA, the CDR3 is TGCAGTGCTGCCCGAGGGACAGCCAGTAATGAAAAACTGTTTTTT.

This clonotype was found a few times. This chain joins TRBV7-8 and TRBJ2-7; 8 positions agree with TRBD1. The CDR3 loop spans 14 amino acids. CDR1 and CDR2 (germline): SGHVS, FQNEAQ. The V segment lost 7 bases and the J segment 7 bases; nucleotides outside the gene matches: 12. The CDR3 DNA reads TGTGCCAGCAACCAGGGGGCGGATTTACGGGAGCAGTACTTC. Translating it yields CASNQGADLREQYF.

The chain couples TRBV10-1 to TRBJ2-5; 8 bases fit TRBD2. This CDR3 contains 16 residues. Trimming cost V 4 bases and J 0 bases; bases outside gene matches: 7. The V gene's germline CDR1 is WNHNN and CDR2 SYGVQD (reference sequence). DNA of the CDR3: TGCGCCAGCAGTGGAGGACGGACTAGCTACCAAGAGACCCAGTACTTC. This codes for CASSGGRTSYQETQYF.

This clonotype was counted between two and nine times. This chain links TRBV25-1 with TRBJ2-1, with 7 bases fitting TRBD2. V trimming: 4 bases; J trimming: 3 bases; junction bases outside the gene matches: 6. The CDR3 is made up of 15 amino acids. CDR1 and CDR2 (germline): MGHDK, SYGVNS. The CDR3 DNA sequence: TGTGCCAGCAGTGGAGTTGGCGGGGGCTACAATGAGCAGTTCTTC. Translation gives CASSGVGGGYNEQFF.

This clonotype was counted only a few times. The V and J genes are TRBV6-1 and TRBJ2-3, with TRBD1 identical over 7 bases. J gave up 3 bases and V 5 bases, and 8 bases lay outside the gene matches. Germline V gene sequence: CDR1 MNHNS, CDR2 SASEGT. The length of the CDR3 is 15 residues. The CDR3 nucleotides are TGTGCCAGCAGTAGGACAGGTGGTATTACAGATACGCAGTATTTT. Translated, it gives CASSRTGGITDTQYF.

This clonotype came up a few times. The rearrangement uses TRBV7-9 and TRBJ2-1; the D is unclear. CDR3 length: 18 amino acids. CDR1 is SEHNR, CDR2 FQNEAQ, per germline (reference sequence). The ends were cut back, 4 bases at V and 1 base at J, with 20 bases in the middle. The CDR3 region has the DNA TGTGCCAGCAGCTATTCTCTTCCGCCGTCTCGGTCCTACAATGAGCAGTTCTTC. It codes for CASSYSLPPSRSYNEQFF.

This clonotype has a count of ten or more. CDR3 DNA sequence: TGTGCCAGCAGTGAACGGGGGGGTTACAATGAGCAGTTCTTC. It codes for CASSERGGYNEQFF. The chain employs TRBV2 and TRBJ2-1; 8 nucleotides align to TRBD2. The CDR3 length is 14 residues. V lost 2 bases and J lost 4; bases outside the gene matches: 1. From germline, CDR1 is SNHLY and CDR2 FYNNEI.

By sample share, this clonotype is medium-sized. The CDR3 is CASRTTTYEQYF. In DNA form, the CDR3 reads TGTGCCAGCAGGACGACAACCTACGAGCAGTACTTC. The chain employs TRBV6-6 and TRBJ2-7; no definite D call. V lost 6 bases, J lost 2 bases, and 8 bases lay in between. The CDR3 extends over 12 amino acids. Germline V lookup: CDR1 MNHNY, CDR2 SVGAGI (reference sequence).

This clonotype was seen a few times. V is TRBV5-1 and J is TRBJ1-1; 7 positions agree with TRBD1. J gave up 3 bases and V 2 bases, and 4 bases lay outside the gene matches. Germline CDR1 is SGHRS and CDR2 is YFSETQ. This CDR3 has 14 amino acids. The CDR3 sequence: CASSFSGTDTEAFF. Written as DNA, the CDR3 is TGCGCCAGCAGCTTCTCCGGGACAGACACTGAAGCTTTCTTT.

The V gene is TRBV7-9, the J gene TRBJ1-1, with 10 positions matching TRBD1. There are 13 residues in the CDR3. V trimming: 5 bases; J trimming: 8 bases; junction bases outside the gene matches: 5. CDR1 and CDR2 (germline): SEHNR, FQNEAQ (reference sequence). The CDR3 loop is CASSTRQGAEAFF. The DNA of the CDR3 is TGTGCCAGCAGCACCCGACAGGGGGCCGAAGCTTTCTTT.

This clonotype was counted between two and nine times. The J gene is TRBJ1-1, the V gene TRBV5-1; unclear D gene. The V and J ends lost 0 bases and 2 bases respectively, with 8 bases between them. Germline CDR1 and CDR2: SGHRS and YFSETQ. The CDR3 spans 14 residues. In DNA, the CDR3 is TGCGCCAGCAGCTTGGGGCCGGGAAACACTGAAGCTTTCTTT. It yields the protein CASSLGPGNTEAFF.

In its sample, this clonotype was seen many times. The chain combines TRBV30 with TRBJ2-1; TRBD2 matches 7 bases. The J segment lost 8 bases and the V segment lost 3 bases, leaving 10 bases of the junction unmatched. The germline V gene has CDR1 GTSNPN and CDR2 SVGIG (reference sequence). The CDR3 runs to 14 residues. CDR3 sequence reads: CAWRAQGGSDEQFF. Written as DNA, the CDR3 is TGTGCCTGGAGGGCCCAGGGAGGGAGCGATGAGCAGTTCTTC.

The J gene is TRBJ2-1, the V gene TRBV7-2, with D perhaps TRBD1 or TRBD2 (5 bases each). CDR3 length: 15 residues. V was cut by 4 bases and J by 0 bases, with 10 bases left in between. Per the germline V gene, CDR1 is SGHTA and CDR2 is FQGNSA. CDR3 nucleotide sequence: TGTGCCAGCAGCTGGACAACTAGCTCCTACAATGAGCAGTTCTTC. This sequence encodes CASSWTTSSYNEQFF.

The chain employs TRBV12-3 or TRBV12-4 and TRBJ2-7; D is undetermined. V gave up 5 bases and J gave up 4 bases, with 12 bases separating them. CDR3 length equals 13 residues. The CDR3 sequence: CASSHSATYEQYF. The CDR3 DNA sequence: TGTGCCAGCAGTCATTCCGCGACTTACGAGCAGTACTTC.

The genes are TRBV5-1 and TRBJ2-3; D uncertain. CDR3 length: 13 residues. In germline, CDR1 is SGHRS, CDR2 YFSETQ. Trimming stripped 4 bases from V and 6 bases from J, with 12 bases between. DNA for the CDR3: TGCGCCAGCAGCCCTGACCGGGCGGATACGCAGTATTTT. It translates to CASSPDRADTQYF.

This clonotype was counted only a few times. The chain recombines TRBV7-2 with TRBJ2-5; a weak D match, TRBD1 (5 bases). Germline-derived CDR1 and CDR2 are SGHTA and FQGNSA. The CDR3 contains 15 residues. V gave up 5 bases and J gave up 4 bases, with 17 bases separating them. CDR3 amino acids: CASSDQGRAGETQYF. DNA of the CDR3: TGTGCCAGCAGCGATCAGGGTCGCGCAGGAGAGACCCAGTACTTC. Drawing the rest from reference TRBV7-2 and TRBJ2-5, the complete variable domain is GAGVSQSPSNKVTEKGKDVELRCDPISGHTALYWYRQSLGQGLEFLIYFQGNSAPDKSGLPSDRFSAERTGGSVSTLTIQRTQQEDSAVYLCASSDQGRAGETQYFGPGTRLLVL.

This clonotype appeared many times. The chain is built from TRBV20-1 and TRBJ2-3; D is undetermined. The germline V gene encodes CDR1 DFQATT and CDR2 SNEGSKA (reference sequence). The CDR3 is 14 amino acids. V was shortened by 1 base and J by 4 bases, with 12 bases between the two germline ends. The CDR3 loop reads CSARGILSADTQYF. CDR3 sequence (DNA): TGCAGTGCTAGAGGAATTTTGTCGGCAGATACGCAGTATTTT.

This chain joins TRBV7-8 and TRBJ2-3; unclear D gene. The CDR3 is 14 residues long. Germline assignment: CDR1 SGHVS and CDR2 FQNEAQ. The ends were cut back, 3 bases at V and 4 bases at J, with 11 bases in the middle. In DNA, the CDR3 is TGTGCCAGCAGCTTTTATGGTACCGCAGATACGCAGTATTTT. Protein: CASSFYGTADTQYF.